This T cell receptor beta chain was captured in a study of OX40 agonist ivuxolimab in advanced cancers. Study overall: Head and neck, renal cell, melanoma or hepatocellular carcinoma were the cancers that dose-escalation patients had.

A note on this clone: Within the sample, other DNA sequences also encode this same CDR3.

Profiling relied on immunoSEQ multiplex PCR, and the TCRdb table lists in-frame clones only, not all of them. The table shows 50,000 to 75,000 clones, with 70% to 90% occurring only once. Cycle 7 day 1, cycle 4 day 1, and baseline were the timepoints at which blood was sampled. The sample in question was CD4+ or CD8+ T cells sorted from blood, obtained in a trial of the OX40 agonist ivuxolimab. The receptor was derived from an adult with an advanced solid tumor such as melanoma, head and neck, liver or kidney cancer.

The CDR3 DNA is TGTGCCAGCAGCTTGGGACTAGCGGGGGGACCCCAGACCCAGTACTTC. Amino acids: CASSLGLAGGPQTQYF. The genes are TRBV5-6 and TRBJ2-5, with 13 bases fitting TRBD2. CDR1 and CDR2 from the germline V gene are SGHDT and YYEEEE. The CDR3 has 16 residues. The V gene end was trimmed by 0 bases and the J gene end by 6 bases; junction bases not matched to a gene: 5.